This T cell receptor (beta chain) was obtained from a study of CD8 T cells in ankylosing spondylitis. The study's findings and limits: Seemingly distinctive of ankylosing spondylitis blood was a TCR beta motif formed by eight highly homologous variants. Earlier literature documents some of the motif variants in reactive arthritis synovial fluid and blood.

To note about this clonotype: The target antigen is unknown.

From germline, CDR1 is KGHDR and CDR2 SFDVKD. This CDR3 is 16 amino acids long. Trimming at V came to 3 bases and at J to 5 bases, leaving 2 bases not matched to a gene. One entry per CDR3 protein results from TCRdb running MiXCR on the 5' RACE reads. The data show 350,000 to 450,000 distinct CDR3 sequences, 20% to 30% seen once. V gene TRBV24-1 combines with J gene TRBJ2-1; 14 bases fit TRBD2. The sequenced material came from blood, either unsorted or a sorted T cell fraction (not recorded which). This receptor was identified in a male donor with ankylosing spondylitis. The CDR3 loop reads CATSDLTSGGDNEQFF. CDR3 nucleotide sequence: TGTGCCACCAGTGATCTGACTAGCGGGGGGGACAATGAGCAGTTCTTC.